The rows below give T cell receptor beta chains drawn from one sample of a study of T cells in Graves' hyperthyroidism and ophthalmopathy. One entry per CDR3 protein, called by TCRdb with MiXCR from the multiplex PCR reads. The repertoire has under 350,000 distinct CDR3 sequences, approximately 18% of them found once; the top ten carry about 53%. The material sequenced was blood. The source of these receptors is a woman aged 45 to 65 with Graves' hyperthyroidism. Each CDR3 is given with its conserved first and last residue. The order of the fields is J gene, V gene, D gene, CDR3 protein. The D gene is left open where the match is weak.

>TRBJ2-5|TRBV19|TRBD1
CASSRGQGPETQYF
>TRBJ1-5|TRBV12-3/TRBV12-4|-
CASSRMDSNQPQHF
>TRBJ2-1|TRBV9|TRBD2
CASRAGVEDEQFF
>TRBJ1-1|TRBV12-3/TRBV12-4|-
CASTEMVNTEAFF
>TRBJ2-3|TRBV13|TRBD2
CASSFGGDPVTQYF
>TRBJ1-2|TRBV30|-
CAWRNSGPNYGYTF
>TRBJ2-1|TRBV19|-
CASSIDGGGSGTNNEQFF
>TRBJ2-5|TRBV11-2|-
CASSFSTGTETQYF
>TRBJ1-2|TRBV3-1|-
CASSQTAHGYTF
>TRBJ1-1|TRBV28|TRBD1
CASRPFWDRRDEAFF
>TRBJ1-2|TRBV20-1|TRBD1
CSARPRGQDSYGYTF
>TRBJ2-1|TRBV11-2|-
CASNGGARANNEQFF
>TRBJ2-1|TRBV11-2|-
CASSLGQAAYNEQFF
>TRBJ2-7|TRBV3-1|-
CASSWRTYEQYF
>TRBJ1-2|TRBV19|-
CASSITDNYGYTF
>TRBJ2-1|TRBV10-1|TRBD1
CASSEETGFGYNEQFF
>TRBJ2-1|TRBV7-3|TRBD2
CASSLSGLATHNEQFF
>TRBJ2-1|TRBV4-1|TRBD1
CASSPPTTTGGDEQFF
>TRBJ2-2|TRBV12-3/TRBV12-4|-
CASSFALLGELFF
>TRBJ2-3|TRBV27|TRBD2
CASSSPRLAGDDTQYF
>TRBJ2-2|TRBV4-1|-
CASSHTSNLPPGNTGELFF
>TRBJ2-2|TRBV11-2|-
CASSLVWERTGELFF
>TRBJ2-5|TRBV5-1|-
CASSLSMIQETQYF
>TRBJ2-6|TRBV29-1|TRBD1
CSVRGQGASGANVLTF
>TRBJ2-2|TRBV30|-
CAWSVSAGYRTTLYGGLFF
>TRBJ2-7|TRBV5-6|-
CASSLDVRASSYEQYF
>TRBJ2-2|TRBV2|-
CASRALPAGELFF
>TRBJ2-1|TRBV5-8|-
CASSLEGRNEQFF
>TRBJ1-6|TRBV2|TRBD1
CASSRELRGPDSPLHF
>TRBJ1-1|TRBV2|-
CASSADSSNTEAFF
>TRBJ2-1|TRBV19|-
CASSIGGGPPYNEQFF
>TRBJ2-7|TRBV29-1|-
CSVLPGTQSSYEQYF
>TRBJ1-3|TRBV29-1|-
CSVDVGAGNTIYF
>TRBJ1-4|TRBV20-1|-
CSASGDATNEKLFF
>TRBJ2-5|TRBV7-9|-
CASIDVQETQYF
>TRBJ2-3|TRBV18|-
CASSPPGPGTDTQYF
>TRBJ2-3|TRBV12-5|-
CASGFGGSDTQYF
>TRBJ2-7|TRBV6-5|-
CASSYSIGGTDLYEQYF
>TRBJ1-1|TRBV6-1|-
CASSRGPNTEAFF